This T cell receptor beta chain is drawn from a study of shared clonotypes between healthy human individuals. TCRdb keeps only in-frame clones here, not all; method: immunoSEQ multiplex PCR. Among some 2,500,000 clones listed, 90% to 95% were seen once. V was clipped by 4 bases and J by 1 base, with 16 bases between them. Germline-derived CDR1 and CDR2 are SQVTM and ANQGSEA. The CDR3 contains 15 residues. The specimen sequenced was naive CD4+ T cells from PBMCs. This sample's subset: CD45RA+ positively selected. This clonotype was sampled from a man aged 18 to 30 in good health. Some clones in this sample may be carry-over from other donors' samples. This rearrangement joins TRBV29-1 to TRBJ1-1, with D unresolved. CDR3: CSVGSAGWTNTEAFF. The CDR3 bases are TGCAGCGTTGGATCGGCAGGATGGACGAACACTGAAGCTTTCTTT.